The 18 T cell receptor beta chains listed next were all sequenced from one sample in a study of vaccination effects on CD4 cells after COVID-19. The antigens of these receptors remain unknown. Isolating CD4+ T cells followed 9 to 11 days of culture. Assay used: immunoSEQ multiplex PCR; TCRdb lists only in-frame clones, some missing. The table shows tens of thousands of clones, with around 79% occurring only once. The sample in question was CD4+ T cells from PBMCs cultured without peptide, obtained before COVID-19 vaccination. All receptors come from a human donor who received a COVID-19 vaccine.

The chain carries TRBV2 and TRBJ1-4; TRBD1 might be the D (6 bases). The germline V gene has CDR1 SNHLY and CDR2 FYNNEI. This CDR3 has 13 residues. V was cut by 7 bases and J by 4 bases, with 10 bases left in between. CDR3 nucleotides: TGTGCCAGCAAGGGGGGGGGTAATGAAAAACTGTTTTTT. Protein: CASKGGGNEKLFF.

The chain couples TRBV27 to TRBJ2-7; 10 bases align to TRBD2. Germline trimming cut 6 bases from V and 2 bases from J; bases unmatched to any gene: 10. CDR1 and CDR2 (germline): MNHEY, SMNVEV (reference sequence). This CDR3 contains 16 residues. CDR3 nucleotide sequence: TGTGCCAGCAGCACCCCATGGACTAGCGGAGCCTACGAGCAGTACTTC. Residues: CASSTPWTSGAYEQYF.

Only one count was recorded for this clone. The chain couples TRBV5-1 to TRBJ2-3, with TRBD1 identical over 8 bases. Unmatched junction bases numbered 0, after V lost 0 bases and J lost 0 bases. Germline V gene sequence: CDR1 SGHRS, CDR2 YFSETQ. The CDR3 consists of 15 residues. The DNA for the CDR3 is TGCGCCAGCAGCTTGGACAGGGGGAGCACAGATACGCAGTATTTT. Its translation is CASSLDRGSTDTQYF.

This chain connects TRBV10-3 to TRBJ1-5, with D tentatively TRBD1 (5 bases). In germline, CDR1 is ENHRY, CDR2 SYGVKD. The CDR3 runs 14 residues. V was trimmed by 10 bases and J by 5 bases, leaving 18 bases between them. The CDR3 DNA follows: TGTGCCACCCGGGGGGTTATGGGGGATCAGCCCCAGCATTTT. Its protein is CATRGVMGDQPQHF.

The chain uses TRBV10-3 and TRBJ1-5, with a tentative D call TRBD1 (5 bases). This CDR3 contains 13 residues. V lost 10 bases, J lost 2 bases, and 12 bases lay in between. CDR1 is ENHRY and CDR2 is SYGVKD in the germline V gene. CDR3: CATGGRGNQPQHF. CDR3 nucleotide sequence: TGTGCCACCGGGGGTCGCGGCAATCAGCCCCAGCATTTT.

The chain joins TRBV28 to TRBJ2-7; 8 positions agree with TRBD2. Germline V gene data show CDR1 as MDHEN and CDR2 as SYDVKM. The CDR3 is made up of 14 amino acids. V was pared by 7 bases and J by 1 base, with 6 bases of the junction left unmatched. This CDR3 reads CASTSIAGSYEQYF. DNA of the CDR3: TGTGCCAGCACCTCAATAGCGGGGTCCTACGAGCAGTACTTC.

V is TRBV19 and J is TRBJ1-3; D not certain. V was clipped by 6 bases and J by 0 bases, with 9 bases between them. The CDR3 covers 14 residues. Germline-derived CDR1 and CDR2 are LNHDA and SQIVND (reference sequence). The CDR3 reads CASSRGLSGNTIYF. CDR3 in DNA: TGTGCCAGTAGCCGCGGGCTCTCTGGAAACACCATATATTTT.

This chain joins TRBV7-9 and TRBJ1-4; D is uncertain. The CDR3 has 14 amino acids. In germline, CDR1 is SEHNR, CDR2 FQNEAQ (reference sequence). The V and J ends lost 7 bases and 4 bases respectively, with 13 bases between them. As DNA, the CDR3 is TGTGCCAGCACTATCGGCCAGAGTAATGAAAAACTGTTTTTT. Protein: CASTIGQSNEKLFF.

V is TRBV6-5 and J is TRBJ2-5, with 8 bases matching TRBD1. This CDR3 has 14 residues. Germline CDR1 MNHEY, CDR2 SVGAGI. V dropped 4 bases and J dropped 5; count of bases not matched to a gene: 6. CDR3 DNA sequence: TGTGCCAGCAGTTTCAGGGGGCGACGGGAGACCCAGTACTTC. Protein: CASSFRGRRETQYF.

The V call is TRBV7-9, the J call TRBJ1-1, with a weak D call TRBD1 (5 bases). The CDR3 covers 14 residues. Germline loops: CDR1 SEHNR, CDR2 FQNEAQ (reference sequence). Trimming took off 3 bases at V and 2 bases at J, with 10 bases between the two ends. CDR3 amino acids: CASSFSRENTEAFF. For the CDR3, the DNA is TGTGCCAGCAGCTTCAGCAGGGAAAACACTGAAGCTTTCTTT.

The chain recombines TRBV7-9 with TRBJ2-7; D is uncertain. V gave up 5 bases and J gave up 2 bases, with 10 bases separating them. CDR1 is SEHNR, CDR2 FQNEAQ, per germline (reference sequence). The CDR3 runs to 13 residues. The CDR3 coding sequence is TGTGCCAGCAGCGCAGGACGGACCTACGAGCAGTACTTC. It specifies CASSAGRTYEQYF. Using reference TRBV7-9 and TRBJ2-7 for the parts outside the CDR3, the full variable domain is DTGVSQNPRHKITKRGQNVTFRCDPISEHNRLYWYRQTLGQGPEFLTYFQNEAQLEKSRLLSDRFSAERPKGSFSTLEIQRTEQGDSAMYLCASSAGRTYEQYFGPGTRLTVT.

The chain is built from TRBV20-1 and TRBJ2-1; 7 positions match TRBD2. V dropped 3 bases and J dropped 5; count of bases not matched to a gene: 7. CDR3 length equals 14 residues. CDR1 DFQATT and CDR2 SNEGSKA come from the germline V gene (reference sequence). In nucleotides, the CDR3 is TGCAGTGCTAGTCCGGCTAGCGGAAACAATGAGCAGTTCTTC. This translates into CSASPASGNNEQFF.

This chain joins TRBV6-5 and TRBJ1-2; 12 nucleotides line up with TRBD1. The V gene's germline CDR1 is MNHEY and CDR2 SVGAGI. This CDR3 comprises 15 residues. The junction had 6 bases not matched to a gene; V was cut back by 7 bases and J by 3 bases. CDR3 sequence: CASMGQGAKDYGYTF. The CDR3 coding sequence is TGTGCCAGCATGGGACAGGGGGCAAAGGACTATGGCTACACCTTC.

V and J are TRBV6-5 and TRBJ1-4; TRBD1 matches at 7 bases. In germline, CDR1 is MNHEY, CDR2 SVGAGI. The CDR3 is made up of 15 amino acids. V trimming: 6 bases; J trimming: 4 bases; junction bases outside the gene matches: 8. The CDR3 is CASSRGGGGNEKLFF. The CDR3 DNA reads TGTGCCAGCAGCAGGGGGGGAGGGGGTAATGAAAAACTGTTTTTT.

This rearrangement joins TRBV5-1 to TRBJ1-2; 8 bases match TRBD1. With 4 bases clipped from V and 8 bases from J, the junction kept 4 bases outside the gene matches. Germline CDR1 is SGHRS and CDR2 is YFSETQ. The CDR3 has 12 residues. As DNA, the CDR3 is TGCGCCAGCAGCCCAGGGGGCGACGGCTACACCTTC. It translates to CASSPGGDGYTF. The whole variable domain, filled in from reference TRBV5-1 and TRBJ1-2, reads KAGVTQTPRYLIKTRGQQVTLSCSPISGHRSVSWYQQTPGQGLQFLFEYFSETQRNKGNFPGRFSGRQFSNSRSEMNVSTLELGDSALYLCASSPGGDGYTFGSGTRLTVV.

V is TRBV11-2 and J is TRBJ1-6; the D gene is possibly TRBD1 (5 bases). Per the germline V gene, CDR1 is SGHAT and CDR2 is FQNNGV. Trimming left V 0 bases short and J 7 bases short, with 10 bases between. The CDR3 extends over 15 amino acids. The CDR3 DNA reads as TGTGCCAGCAGCTTAGATCCCGGGGCAAATTCACCCCTCCACTTT. This codes for CASSLDPGANSPLHF.

The chain is built from TRBV6-2 or TRBV6-3 and TRBJ1-5; a possible D gene is TRBD1 (5 bases). Looked up from germline, CDR1 is MNHEY and CDR2 is SVGEGT. The V end was cut by 2 bases, the J end by 3 bases, with 11 bases between. This CDR3 is 15 amino acids long. The CDR3 protein is CASSYGGVNNQPQHF. DNA of the CDR3: TGTGCCAGCAGTTACGGGGGAGTAAACAATCAGCCCCAGCATTTT.

This chain uses TRBV5-4 with TRBJ1-1, with D maybe TRBD1 (6 bases). With 4 bases removed from V and 4 bases from J, the gap between germline ends came to 14 bases. This CDR3 is built from 14 residues. Germline V gene lookup returns CDR1 SGHNT and CDR2 YYREEE (reference sequence). CDR3 sequence: CASSGTSEGTEAFF. In nucleotides, the CDR3 is TGTGCCAGCAGCGGGACATCAGAGGGCACTGAAGCTTTCTTT.